This T cell receptor (beta chain) was observed in a study of cytomegalovirus exposure and HLA in healthy donors. Points from the study as a whole: A previous analysis found most TCR beta V segments productive roughly 90% or roughly 30% of the time.

Trimming stripped 3 bases from V and 0 bases from J, with 5 bases between. CDR1 MRHNA and CDR2 SNTAGT come from the germline V gene. This CDR3 contains 13 residues. The study sampled nominally healthy donors, though unrecorded immune exposures were likely. Researchers ran the PCR with 60 Vbeta and 13 Jbeta primers. Repertoires were generated with immunoSEQ multiplex PCR, while TCRdb's copy carries only in-frame clones and drops some. The sample carries roughly 150,000 clones, roughly 70% recorded once. Comments on this clone: Its specificity is not known.

The specimen was PBMCs. V gene TRBV6-4 combines with J gene TRBJ1-1; D gene uncertain. This TCR came from a woman between 40 and 50 years old in good health and CMV-seronegative. As DNA, the CDR3 is TGTGCCAGCAGTGAGTATATGAACACTGAAGCTTTCTTT. Translating it yields CASSEYMNTEAFF.